The sequence of this T cell receptor beta chain was determined in a study of T cells in Graves' hyperthyroidism and ophthalmopathy. Trimming pared 5 bases from V and 1 base from J, leaving 14 bases between. The CDR3 sequence is 15 residues long. Germline lookup yields CDR1 MNHEY and CDR2 SMNVEV (reference sequence). Regions amplified from RNA transcripts were the TCR beta CDR3 regions. An initial round of RT-PCR targeting the TCR CDR3 relied on the HTBI primer set. One entry per CDR3 protein results from TCRdb running MiXCR on the multiplex PCR reads. The table records about 640,000 distinct CDR3 sequences, less than 25% of them present only once.

The J gene is TRBJ1-1, the V gene TRBV27; D is ambiguous. The sequenced sample consisted of blood. The TCR comes from a man under 40 with Graves' ophthalmopathy. CDR3 loop: CASSNMDSRNTEAFF. The CDR3, as DNA: TGTGCCAGCAGTAACATGGATTCTCGGAACACTGAAGCTTTCTTT.